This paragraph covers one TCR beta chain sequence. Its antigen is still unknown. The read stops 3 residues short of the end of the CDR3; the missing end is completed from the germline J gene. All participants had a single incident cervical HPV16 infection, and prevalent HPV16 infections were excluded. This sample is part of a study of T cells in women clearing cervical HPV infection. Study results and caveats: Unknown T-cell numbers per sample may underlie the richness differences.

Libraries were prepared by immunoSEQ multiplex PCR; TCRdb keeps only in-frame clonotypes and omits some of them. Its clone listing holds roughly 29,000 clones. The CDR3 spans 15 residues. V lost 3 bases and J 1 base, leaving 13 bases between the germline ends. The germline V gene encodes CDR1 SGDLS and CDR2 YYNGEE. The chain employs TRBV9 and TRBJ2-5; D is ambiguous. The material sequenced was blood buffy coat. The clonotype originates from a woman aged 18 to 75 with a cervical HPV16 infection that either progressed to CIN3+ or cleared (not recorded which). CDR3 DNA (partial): TGTGCCAGCAGCGCAGGAACAGAGACCCAAGAGACC. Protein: CASSAGTETQET. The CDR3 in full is CASSAGTETQETQYF.